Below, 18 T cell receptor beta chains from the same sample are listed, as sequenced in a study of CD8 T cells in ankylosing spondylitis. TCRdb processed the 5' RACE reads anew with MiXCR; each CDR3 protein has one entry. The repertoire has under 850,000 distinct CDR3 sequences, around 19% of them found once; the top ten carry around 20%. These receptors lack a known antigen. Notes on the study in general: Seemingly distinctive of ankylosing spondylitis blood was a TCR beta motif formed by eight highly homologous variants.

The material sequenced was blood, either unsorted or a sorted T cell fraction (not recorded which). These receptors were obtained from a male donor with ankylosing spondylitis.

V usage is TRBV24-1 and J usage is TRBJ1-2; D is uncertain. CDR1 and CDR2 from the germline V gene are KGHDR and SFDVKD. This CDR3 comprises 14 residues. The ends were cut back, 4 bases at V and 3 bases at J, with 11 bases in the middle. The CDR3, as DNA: TGTGCCACCAGTGACCCGTCTTCTTACTATGGCTACACCTTC. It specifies CATSDPSSYYGYTF.

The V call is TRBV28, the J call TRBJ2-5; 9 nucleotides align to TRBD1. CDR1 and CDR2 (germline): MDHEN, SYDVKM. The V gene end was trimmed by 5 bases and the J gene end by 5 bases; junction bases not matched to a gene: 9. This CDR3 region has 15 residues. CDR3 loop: CASSPGTGWGETQYF. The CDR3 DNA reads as TGTGCCAGCAGTCCTGGGACAGGGTGGGGGGAGACCCAGTACTTC.

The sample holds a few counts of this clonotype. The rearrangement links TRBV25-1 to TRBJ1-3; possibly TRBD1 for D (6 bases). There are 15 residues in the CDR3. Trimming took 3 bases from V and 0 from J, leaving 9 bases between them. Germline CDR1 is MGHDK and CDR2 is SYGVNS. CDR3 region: CASSDAGVSGNTIYF. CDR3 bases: TGTGCCAGCAGTGACGCAGGGGTCTCTGGAAACACCATATATTTT.

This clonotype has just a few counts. Written as DNA, the CDR3 is TGTGCCAGCAGCTTAGCGGCCACACAGGCTAACTATGGCTACACCTTC. It translates to CASSLAATQANYGYTF. This chain uses TRBV7-2 with TRBJ1-2; a possible D gene is TRBD1 (5 bases). This CDR3 has 16 residues. From germline, CDR1 is SGHTA and CDR2 FQGNSA. V lost 0 bases and J lost 0, with 11 bases in between.

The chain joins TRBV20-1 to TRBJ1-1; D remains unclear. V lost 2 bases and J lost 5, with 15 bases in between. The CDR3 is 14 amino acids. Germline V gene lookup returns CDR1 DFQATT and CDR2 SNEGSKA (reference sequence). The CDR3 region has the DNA TGCAGTGCTAGACCAGGAAAGGCCGGAACTGAAGCTTTCTTT. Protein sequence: CSARPGKAGTEAFF.

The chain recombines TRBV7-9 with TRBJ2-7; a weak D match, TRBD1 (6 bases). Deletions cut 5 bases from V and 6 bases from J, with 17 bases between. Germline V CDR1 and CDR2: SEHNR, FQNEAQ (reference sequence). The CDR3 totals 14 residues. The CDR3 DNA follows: TGTGCCAGCAGCAACCCGGACAGCTCGGGCGAGCAGTACTTC. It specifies CASSNPDSSGEQYF.

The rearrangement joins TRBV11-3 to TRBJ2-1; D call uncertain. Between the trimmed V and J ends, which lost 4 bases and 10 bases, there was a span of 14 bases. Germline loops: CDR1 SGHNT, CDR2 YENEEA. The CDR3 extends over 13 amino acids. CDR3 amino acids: CASSSRWEGEQFF. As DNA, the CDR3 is TGTGCCAGCAGCTCCAGGTGGGAAGGCGAGCAGTTCTTC.

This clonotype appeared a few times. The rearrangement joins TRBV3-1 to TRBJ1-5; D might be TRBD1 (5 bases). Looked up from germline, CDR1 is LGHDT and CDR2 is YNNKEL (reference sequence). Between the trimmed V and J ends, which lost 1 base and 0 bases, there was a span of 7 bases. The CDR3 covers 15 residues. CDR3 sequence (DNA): TGTGCCAGCAGCCAAGCGGGGGGTAGCAATCAGCCCCAGCATTTT. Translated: CASSQAGGSNQPQHF.

CDR3 nucleotides: TGTGCCAGCAGTGCGGCAGATTCCAATCAGCCCCAGCATTTT. As protein: CASSAADSNQPQHF. The V and J genes are TRBV2 and TRBJ1-5, with D uncertain. This CDR3 comprises 14 residues. The germline CDR1 and CDR2 sequences are SNHLY and FYNNEI. V was clipped by 4 bases and J by 3 bases, with 10 bases between them.

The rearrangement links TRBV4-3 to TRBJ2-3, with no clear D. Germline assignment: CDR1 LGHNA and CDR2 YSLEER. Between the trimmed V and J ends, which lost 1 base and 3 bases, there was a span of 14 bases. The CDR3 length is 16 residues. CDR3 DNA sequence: TGCGCCAGCAGCCAAGTATTAATAGGGAAAACAGATACGCAGTATTTT. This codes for CASSQVLIGKTDTQYF.

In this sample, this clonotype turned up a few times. Here the CDR3 DNA reads TGCAGTGCTAGAGATTCGGCGGGGGGCTTGGAAAAACTGTTTTTT. Protein sequence: CSARDSAGGLEKLFF. The chain has TRBV20-1 and TRBJ1-4, with D maybe TRBD1 (6 bases). CDR3 size: 15 residues. Germline V gives CDR1 DFQATT, CDR2 SNEGSKA (reference sequence). V gave up 0 bases and J gave up 8 bases, with 16 bases separating them.

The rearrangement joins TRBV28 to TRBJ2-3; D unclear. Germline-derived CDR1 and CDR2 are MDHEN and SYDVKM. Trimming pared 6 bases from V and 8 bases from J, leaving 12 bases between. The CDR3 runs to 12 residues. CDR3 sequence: CASSLETGTQYF. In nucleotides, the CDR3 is TGTGCCAGCAGCCTTGAGACGGGTACGCAGTATTTT.

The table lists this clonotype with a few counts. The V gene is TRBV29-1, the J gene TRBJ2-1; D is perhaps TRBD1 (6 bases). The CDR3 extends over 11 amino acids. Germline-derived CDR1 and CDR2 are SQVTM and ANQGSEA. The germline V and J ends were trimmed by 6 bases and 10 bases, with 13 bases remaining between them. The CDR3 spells CSVGEGEEQFF. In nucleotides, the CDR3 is TGCAGCGTGGGCGAGGGGGAAGAGCAGTTCTTC.

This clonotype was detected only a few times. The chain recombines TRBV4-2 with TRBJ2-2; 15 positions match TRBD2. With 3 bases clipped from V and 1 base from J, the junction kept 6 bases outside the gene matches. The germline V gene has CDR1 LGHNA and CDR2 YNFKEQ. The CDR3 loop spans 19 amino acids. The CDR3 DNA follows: TGTGCCAGCAGCCAGAACCCGGGACTAGCGGGGGGGAACACCGGGGAGCTGTTTTTT. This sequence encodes CASSQNPGLAGGNTGELFF.

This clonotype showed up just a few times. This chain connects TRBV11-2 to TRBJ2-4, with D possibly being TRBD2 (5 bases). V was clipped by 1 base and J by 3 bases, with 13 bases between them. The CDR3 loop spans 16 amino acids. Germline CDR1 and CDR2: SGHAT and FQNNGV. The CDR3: CASSLGGVGVKNIQYF. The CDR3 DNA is TGTGCCAGCAGCTTAGGGGGAGTAGGCGTCAAAAACATTCAGTACTTC.

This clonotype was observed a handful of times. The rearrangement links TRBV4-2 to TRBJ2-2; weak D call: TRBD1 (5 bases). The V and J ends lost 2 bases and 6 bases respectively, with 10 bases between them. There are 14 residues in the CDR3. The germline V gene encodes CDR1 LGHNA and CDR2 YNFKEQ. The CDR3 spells CASSQMWGPGELFF. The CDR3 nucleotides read TGTGCCAGCAGCCAAATGTGGGGCCCCGGGGAGCTGTTTTTT.

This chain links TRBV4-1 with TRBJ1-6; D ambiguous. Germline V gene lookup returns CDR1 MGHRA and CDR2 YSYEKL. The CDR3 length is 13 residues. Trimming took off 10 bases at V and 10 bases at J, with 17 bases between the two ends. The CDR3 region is CATRESLGSPLHF. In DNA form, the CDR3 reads TGCGCCACCCGGGAAAGTCTGGGCTCACCCCTCCACTTT.

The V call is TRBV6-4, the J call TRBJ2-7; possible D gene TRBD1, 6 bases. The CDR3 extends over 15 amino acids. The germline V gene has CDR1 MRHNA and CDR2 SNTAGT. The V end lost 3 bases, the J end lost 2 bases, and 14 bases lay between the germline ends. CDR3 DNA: TGTGCCAGCAGTGAGGGGCCAGGGGAGACCTACGAGCAGTACTTC. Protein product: CASSEGPGETYEQYF.